The rows below give T cell receptor beta chains drawn from one sample of a study of OX40 agonist ivuxolimab in advanced cancers. TCRdb keeps only in-frame clones here, not all; method: immunoSEQ multiplex PCR. The sample has roughly 60,000 clones; approximately 90% are singletons. The sequencing used CD4+ or CD8+ T cells sorted from blood, collected in a trial of the OX40 agonist ivuxolimab. The receptor source for this set is an adult with an advanced solid tumor such as melanoma, head and neck, liver or kidney cancer. Both conserved end residues are part of each CDR3. Fields, in order: CDR3 length, J gene, clone size, V gene, D gene, CDR3 protein, CDR3 DNA. The D gene is left open where the match is weak. Clone size is stated in some rows and not others, as once, few, many or a class when expanded.

>13|TRBJ1-5|.|TRBV2|.
CASSYDSNQPQHF
TGTGCCAGCAGCTACGATAGCAATCAGCCCCAGCATTTT
>15|TRBJ2-7|few|TRBV14|.
CASSQDPESSYEQYF
TGTGCCAGCAGCCAAGACCCGGAAAGCTCCTACGAGCAGTACTTC
>14|TRBJ1-5|.|TRBV19|.
CASTKDLRDQPQHF
TGTGCCAGTACGAAGGACTTGAGGGATCAGCCCCAGCATTTT
>14|TRBJ1-4|.|TRBV29-1|TRBD1
CSVQGTAANEKLFF
TGCAGCGTTCAGGGGACAGCCGCTAATGAAAAACTGTTTTTT
>15|TRBJ2-5|.|TRBV10-1|TRBD2
CATALGLAGPETQYF
TGCGCCACCGCACTAGGACTAGCGGGGCCAGAGACCCAGTACTTC
>15|TRBJ1-5|.|TRBV7-2|TRBD1
CASSLGQGSNQPQHF
TGTGCCAGCAGTCTTGGACAGGGAAGCAATCAGCCCCAGCATTTT
>19|TRBJ1-1|.|TRBV4-1|TRBD1
CASSQLVLLRGLGNTEAFF
TGCGCCAGCAGCCAACTCGTTCTCCTAAGGGGGCTTGGGAACACTGAAGCTTTCTTT
>15|TRBJ2-3|.|TRBV4-1|TRBD2
CASSQAPRGGDTQYF
TGCGCCAGCAGCCAAGCCCCCCGGGGGGGGGATACGCAGTATTTT
>14|TRBJ2-1|.|TRBV5-8|.
CASSLELAYNEQFF
TGTGCCAGCAGCTTGGAACTGGCCTACAATGAGCAGTTCTTC
>15|TRBJ2-4|.|TRBV25-1|.
CASSERDLAKNIQYF
TGTGCCAGCAGTGAAAGAGACCTGGCAAAAAACATTCAGTACTTC
>15|TRBJ2-7|.|TRBV15|.
CATSRTGTPNSEQYF
TGTGCCACCAGCAGAACCGGGACGCCTAATTCCGAGCAGTACTTC
>12|TRBJ1-1|few|TRBV29-1|.
CSGGARNTEAFF
TGCAGCGGTGGGGCTCGGAACACTGAAGCTTTCTTT
>16|TRBJ2-2|.|TRBV5-1|.
CASSPGAVANTGELFF
TGCGCCAGCAGCCCCGGGGCAGTAGCGAACACCGGGGAGCTGTTTTTT
>15|TRBJ2-1|.|TRBV5-4|.
CASSFAGARNNEQFF
TGTGCCAGCAGCTTCGCAGGGGCCCGCAACAATGAGCAGTTCTTC
>16|TRBJ2-5|.|TRBV2|.
CASSESPGQLQETQYF
TGTGCCAGCAGTGAAAGCCCCGGGCAGTTACAAGAGACCCAGTACTTC
>15|TRBJ1-4|.|TRBV11-1|.
CASSPPDGGKEKLFF
TGTGCCAGCAGCCCACCGGATGGAGGGAAGGAAAAACTGTTTTTT
>16|TRBJ2-2|few|TRBV7-2|TRBD1
CASSSNRGSNTGELFF
TGTGCCAGCAGCTCCAACAGGGGAAGTAATACCGGGGAGCTGTTTTTT
>11|TRBJ2-1|.|TRBV20-1|.
CSGPRGNEQFF
TGCAGTGGTCCCCGGGGCAATGAGCAGTTCTTC
>14|TRBJ1-6|.|TRBV6-5|.
CASNTLRGNSPLHF
TGTGCCAGCAATACCCTTAGGGGTAATTCACCCCTCCACTTT
>16|TRBJ1-1|.|TRBV19|.
CASKGGEGPRPTEAFF
TGTGCCAGTAAAGGCGGGGAGGGACCGCGACCCACTGAAGCTTTCTTT
>16|TRBJ2-5|once|TRBV28|.
CASSGPSTGRGETQYF
TGTGCCAGCAGTGGACCTTCGACAGGGAGGGGAGAGACCCAGTACTTC
>14|TRBJ2-7|once|TRBV6-5|.
CASSYRDGAYEQYF
TGTGCCAGCAGTTACAGGGACGGAGCCTACGAGCAGTACTTC
>13|TRBJ2-5|.|TRBV6-1|TRBD1
CASYQGARETQYF
TGTGCCAGCTACCAGGGGGCCCGGGAGACCCAGTACTTC
>13|TRBJ1-2|.|TRBV4-3|.
CASSQETRVGYTF
TGCGCCAGCAGCCAAGAAACTAGGGTTGGCTACACCTTC